The next 6 T cell receptor beta chains were all read from a single sample in a study of shared clonotypes between healthy human individuals. Sequencing used immunoSEQ multiplex PCR; TCRdb keeps in-frame clones, though not all of them. The data contain around 2,000,000 clones, about 93% of them seen just once; the ten biggest clones take up under 2%. CD8 cells regarded as naive lacked CD45RO, were positively chosen for CCR7, and omitted terminally differentiated effector memory CD45RA+ cells. The sequenced sample consisted of naive CD8+ T cells from PBMCs. These receptors all stem from a man younger than 30 in good health. Some clones in this sample may be carry-over from other donors' samples.

The rearrangement links TRBV25-1 to TRBJ2-7; D possibly matches TRBD1 or TRBD2 (5 bases each). Trimming cost V 6 bases and J 1 base, with 13 bases left between them. Germline V gene data show CDR1 as MGHDK and CDR2 as SYGVNS. This CDR3 comprises 14 residues. CDR3 DNA sequence: TGTGCCAGCAGGGGGGTATATAAGTCCTACGAGCAGTACTTC. Translated: CASRGVYKSYEQYF.

The chain couples TRBV28 to TRBJ1-1; D not certain. Germline CDR1 and CDR2: MDHEN and SYDVKM. Trimming left V 10 bases short and J 5 bases short, with 14 bases between. CDR3 length equals 12 residues. The DNA for the CDR3 is TGTGCCACAAACCAGGCGGGGACTGAAGCTTTCTTT. Translating it yields CATNQAGTEAFF.

Concerning this clone itself: Other DNA sequences in this specimen translate into the identical CDR3. The rearrangement uses TRBV29-1 and TRBJ2-1; D perhaps matches TRBD2 (5 bases). Germline V gives CDR1 SQVTM, CDR2 ANQGSEA. The CDR3 has 11 amino acids. V lost 8 bases to trimming and J lost 3 bases, with 8 bases between them. The CDR3, as DNA: TGCAGCCCGAGGGTCTACAATGAGCAGTTCTTC. Amino acid sequence: CSPRVYNEQFF.

This chain connects TRBV28 to TRBJ1-2; perhaps TRBD1 as D (5 bases). The V end was cut by 4 bases, the J end by 5 bases, with 14 bases between. From germline, CDR1 is MDHEN and CDR2 SYDVKM. The CDR3 contains 14 residues. The CDR3 DNA reads as TGTGCCAGCAGTTCTCACCGGGGCCTATATGGCTACACCTTC. It encodes CASSSHRGLYGYTF.

The V call is TRBV27, the J call TRBJ1-5; TRBD1 aligns across 7 bases. Germline loops: CDR1 MNHEY, CDR2 SMNVEV (reference sequence). V lost 5 bases, J lost 0 bases, and 13 bases stayed unmatched. CDR3 length equals 18 residues. CDR3 sequence (DNA): TGTGCCAGCAGTAAATTCTTGAGGGGGCGAGATAGCAATCAGCCCCAGCATTTT. This sequence encodes CASSKFLRGRDSNQPQHF.

This chain links TRBV5-4 with TRBJ2-6; D perhaps matches TRBD2 (6 bases). This CDR3 is built from 18 residues. Trimming stripped 5 bases from V and 0 bases from J, with 18 bases between. The germline V gene encodes CDR1 SGHNT and CDR2 YYREEE (reference sequence). The CDR3 is CASRDAEGLLSGANVLTF. CDR3 DNA sequence: TGTGCCAGCAGGGACGCGGAGGGACTTCTCTCTGGGGCCAACGTCCTGACTTTC.